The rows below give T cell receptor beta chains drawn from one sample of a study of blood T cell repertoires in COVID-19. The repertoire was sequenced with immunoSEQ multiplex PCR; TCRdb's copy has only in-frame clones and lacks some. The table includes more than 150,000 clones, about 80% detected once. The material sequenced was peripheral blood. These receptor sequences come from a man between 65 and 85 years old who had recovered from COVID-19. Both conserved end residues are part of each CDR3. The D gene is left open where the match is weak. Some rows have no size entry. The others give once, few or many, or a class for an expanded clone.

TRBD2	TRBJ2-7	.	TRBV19	TGTGCCAGTAGCGCCGGGGGGAGCGGGAGTCACTCCTACGAGCAGTACTTC	CASSAGGSGSHSYEQYF
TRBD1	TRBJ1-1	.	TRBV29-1	TGCAGCGCGACAGGGCAACTGAACACTGAAGCTTTCTTT	CSATGQLNTEAFF
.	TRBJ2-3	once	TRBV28	TGTGCCAGCAAAGGAGGGCTCGACACAGATACGCAGTATTTT	CASKGGLDTDTQYF
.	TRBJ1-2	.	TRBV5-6	TGTGCCAGCAGCCCGCCCTACCCGCGGGGCTACACCTTC	CASSPPYPRGYTF
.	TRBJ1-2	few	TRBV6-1	TGTGCCAGCAGTGAACCCCCAGACACCGGCTACACCTTC	CASSEPPDTGYTF
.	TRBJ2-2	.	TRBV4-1	TGCGCCAGTCTAGGAACGAACACCGGGGAGCTGTTTTTT	CASLGTNTGELFF
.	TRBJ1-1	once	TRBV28	TGTGCCAGCGGACAGAACACTGAAGCTTTCTTT	CASGQNTEAFF
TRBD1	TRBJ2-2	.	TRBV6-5	TGTGCCAGCAGAAGACAGGGGGCGAACACCGGGGAGCTGTTTTTT	CASRRQGANTGELFF
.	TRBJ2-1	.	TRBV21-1	TGTGCCAGCAGCAAAGTGTTCGAGCGGGAGGGGAATGAGCAGTTCTTC	CASSKVFEREGNEQFF
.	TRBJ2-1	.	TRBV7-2	TGTGCCAGCAGCTTAGGAAAGGGGTTTGAGCAGTTCTTC	CASSLGKGFEQFF
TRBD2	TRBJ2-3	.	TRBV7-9	TGTGCCAGCAGCAGCCCCGAATATATAGCGGGAGGGCCAGATACGCAGTATTTT	CASSSPEYIAGGPDTQYF
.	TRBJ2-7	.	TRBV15	TGTGCCACCAGCAGAGGGCTGATTGAGGGAACCTACGAGCAGTACTTC	CATSRGLIEGTYEQYF
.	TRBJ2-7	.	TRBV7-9	TGTGCCAGCAGCTCACAACTGAGGGGGTTGGACGAGCAGTACTTC	CASSSQLRGLDEQYF
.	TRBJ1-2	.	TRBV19	TGTGCCAGTAGGGGGACACAGCCCTATGGCTACACCTTC	CASRGTQPYGYTF
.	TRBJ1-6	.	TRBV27	TGTGCCAGCAGTAGAAGACAGGCCGCCGGTAATTCACCCCTCCACTTT	CASSRRQAAGNSPLHF
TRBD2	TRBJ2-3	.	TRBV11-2	TGTGCCAGCAGCTCAAGGGCCCTGAGCGGGAGGGCCGATACGCAGTATTTT	CASSSRALSGRADTQYF
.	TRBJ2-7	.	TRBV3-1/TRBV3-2	TGTGCCAGCAGCCAAGTCGAAGCTTCCTACGAGCAGTACTTC	CASSQVEASYEQYF
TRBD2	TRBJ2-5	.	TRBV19	TGTGCCAGTAGCCGGGGGACTAGCGGCGAAGAGACCCAGTACTTC	CASSRGTSGEETQYF
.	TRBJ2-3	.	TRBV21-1	TGTGCCAGCAGCAATACTTGCGAACCCCTCACAGATACGCAGTATTTT	CASSNTCEPLTDTQYF
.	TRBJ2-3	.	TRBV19	TGTGCCAGTAGTATGGGTGGGAGCGGCACAGATACGCAGTATTTT	CASSMGGSGTDTQYF
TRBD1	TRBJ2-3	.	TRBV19	TGTGCCAGTAGGGGGACAGGATCCACCAGCCCCACAGATACGCAGTATTTT	CASRGTGSTSPTDTQYF
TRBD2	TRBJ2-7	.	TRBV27	TGTGCCAGCACCGGAGGGACTAGCGGGAGGAGGGAGCAGTACTTC	CASTGGTSGRREQYF
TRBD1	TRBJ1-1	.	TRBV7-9	TGTGCCAGCAGCTCTCTCGACAGGGAGCCTGAAGCTTTCTTT	CASSSLDREPEAFF
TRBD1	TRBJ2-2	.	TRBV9	TGTGCCAGCAGCGCTACACAGGGGGCGGGCGGGGAGCTGTTTTTT	CASSATQGAGGELFF
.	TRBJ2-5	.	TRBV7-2	TGTGCCAGCAGACAGACGGTTGGGGGGTTAGGGGAGACCCAGTACTTC	CASRQTVGGLGETQYF
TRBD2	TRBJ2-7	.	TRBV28	TGTGCCAGCAGTTCCGGGGGAGGGCCGTCCTACGAGCAGTACTTC	CASSSGGGPSYEQYF
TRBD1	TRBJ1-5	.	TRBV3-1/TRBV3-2	TGTGCCAGCAGCCTCGGACAGGGTGCTCAGCCCCAGCATTTT	CASSLGQGAQPQHF
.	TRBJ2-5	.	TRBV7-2	TGTGCCAGCAGCTTAGAAACCGGTCAGGGCGACTTC	CASSLETGQGDF
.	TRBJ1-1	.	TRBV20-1	TGCAGTGCCGAGGGGGAGAAAGCTTTCTTT	CSAEGEKAFF
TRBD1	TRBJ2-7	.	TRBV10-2	TGCGCCAGCAGTGTGGGACAGGGGTACGAGCAGTACTTC	CASSVGQGYEQYF
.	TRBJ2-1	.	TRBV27	TGTGCCAGCAGTCCCAGGACAGACAATGAGCAGTTCTTC	CASSPRTDNEQFF
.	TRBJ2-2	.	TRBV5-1	TGCGCCAGCAGCCCCGGGACTGGGAACACCGGGGAGCTGTTTTTT	CASSPGTGNTGELFF
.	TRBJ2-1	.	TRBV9	TGTGCCAGCAGCGTAGGCAGTTACAATGAGCAGTTCTTC	CASSVGSYNEQFF
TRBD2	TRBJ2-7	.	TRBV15	TGTGCCACCAGCAGAGATCTCGGGACTAGCGGAAAATACGAGCAGTACTTC	CATSRDLGTSGKYEQYF
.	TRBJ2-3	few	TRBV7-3	TGTGCCAGCAGCCCAAACGGAGATACGCAGTATTTT	CASSPNGDTQYF
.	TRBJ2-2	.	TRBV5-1	TGCGCCAGCAGCTTGGGGGGCTCGTTTTTCGGGGAGCTGTTTTTT	CASSLGGSFFGELFF
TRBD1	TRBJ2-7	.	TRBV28	TGTGCCAGCAGTATGGACAGGGACAACTACGAGCAGTACTTC	CASSMDRDNYEQYF
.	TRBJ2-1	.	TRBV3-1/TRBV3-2	TGTGCCAGCCAAGACAGTCTTTCCTACAATGAGCAGTTCTTC	CASQDSLSYNEQFF
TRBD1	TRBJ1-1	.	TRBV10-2	TGCGCCAGCAGTGATCTAGACAGGGGGCGAACTGAAGCTTTCTTT	CASSDLDRGRTEAFF
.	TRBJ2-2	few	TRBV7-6	TGTGCCAGCAGCTTAGGGGCTTCGAACACCGGGGAGCTGTTTTTT	CASSLGASNTGELFF
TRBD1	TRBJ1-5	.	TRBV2	TGTGCCAGCACTTTGGACAGGGTTGGCAATCAGCCCCAGCATTTT	CASTLDRVGNQPQHF
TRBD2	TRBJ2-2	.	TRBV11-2	TGTGCCAGCCGACTAGCGGGAGTAGACGGGGAGCTGTTTTTT	CASRLAGVDGELFF
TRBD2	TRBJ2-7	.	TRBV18	TGTGCCAGCTCACCTGGACTAGCGACCGAGCAGTACTTC	CASSPGLATEQYF
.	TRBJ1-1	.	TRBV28	TGTGCCAGCAGTTTAGTCGCGGGACGAGAAGCTTTCTTT	CASSLVAGREAFF
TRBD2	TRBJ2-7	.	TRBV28	TGTGCCAGCACCGCGGGACTAGCGGGTTTCGAGCAGTACTTC	CASTAGLAGFEQYF
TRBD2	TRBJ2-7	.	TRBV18	TGTGCCAGCTCACCCGGACTAGCGGGCACCTACGAGCAGTACTTC	CASSPGLAGTYEQYF
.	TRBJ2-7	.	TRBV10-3	TGTGCCAGTCCCAGGAGGACCTACGAGCAGTACTTC	CASPRRTYEQYF
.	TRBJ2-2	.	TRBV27	TGTGCCAGCAGTTTATCTGTAGCGGCAAACACCGGGGAGCTGTTTTTT	CASSLSVAANTGELFF
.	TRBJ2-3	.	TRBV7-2	TGTGCCAGCAGCTTAGCGCTAGGGGATCATACGCAGTATTTT	CASSLALGDHTQYF
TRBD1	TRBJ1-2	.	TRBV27	TGTGCCAGCAGTTGGACTCGAGAGACAGGGGTCGACTATGGCTACACCTTC	CASSWTRETGVDYGYTF
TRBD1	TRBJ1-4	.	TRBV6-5	TGTGCCAGCAGCCGGGACAGAGGGGAAAAACTGTTTTTT	CASSRDRGEKLFF
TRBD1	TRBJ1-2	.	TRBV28	TGTGCCAGCAGTTCCGCAGGGGGGTACTACTATGGCTACACCTTC	CASSSAGGYYYGYTF